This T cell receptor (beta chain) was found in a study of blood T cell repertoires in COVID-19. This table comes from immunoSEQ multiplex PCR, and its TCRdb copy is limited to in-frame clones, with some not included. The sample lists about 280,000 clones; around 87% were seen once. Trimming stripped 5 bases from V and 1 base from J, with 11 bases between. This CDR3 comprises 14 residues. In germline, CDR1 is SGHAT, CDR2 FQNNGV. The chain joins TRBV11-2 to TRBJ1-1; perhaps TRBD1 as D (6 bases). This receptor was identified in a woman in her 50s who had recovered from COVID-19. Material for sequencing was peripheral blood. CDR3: CASSPLTGNTEAFF. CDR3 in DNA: TGTGCCAGCAGCCCCCTGACAGGGAACACTGAAGCTTTCTTT.